The 15 T cell receptor beta chains reported below all come from one sample, sequenced in a study of human T cells and chemical hapten exposure. TCRdb processed the 5' RACE reads anew with MiXCR; each CDR3 protein has one entry. Of more than 140,000 distinct CDR3 sequences listed, roughly 4.1% are singletons. Extraction yielded total RNA from whole blood (unfractionated). The receptors shown here come from a female donor in good health.

V is TRBV6-2 or TRBV6-3 and J is TRBJ2-6, with 12 bases matching TRBD1. The CDR3 length is 18 residues. Unmatched junction bases numbered 2, after V lost 2 bases and J lost 0 bases. Germline CDR1 MNHEY, CDR2 SVGEGT. The DNA of the CDR3 is TGTGCCAGCAGTTACGGGGGACAGGGGGCCTCTGGGGCCAACGTCCTGACTTTC. Protein sequence: CASSYGGQGASGANVLTF.

This clonotype was counted at least ten times. The chain links TRBV28 to TRBJ2-7, with 8 bases lining up with TRBD1. The V gene's germline CDR1 is MDHEN and CDR2 SYDVKM. The trim removed 6 bases at V and 11 bases at J, leaving 18 bases unmatched. The CDR3 is 15 amino acids. CDR3 in amino acids: CASSLPGDRGQREYF. The CDR3 nucleotides read TGTGCCAGCAGCCTACCTGGAGACAGGGGACAACGGGAGTACTTC.

This clonotype was observed many times. The chain has TRBV19 and TRBJ2-2; TRBD2 might be the D (5 bases). The CDR3 runs to 11 residues. V was pared by 10 bases and J by 7 bases, with 10 bases between. Per germline, CDR1 LNHDA and CDR2 SQIVND (reference sequence). CDR3 coding DNA: TGTGCCACCCGTCGGGGCGGGGAGCTGTTTTTT. Amino acids: CATRRGGELFF.

Ten or more counts support this clonotype. The chain joins TRBV28 to TRBJ2-7; D gene ambiguous. The germline V and J ends were trimmed by 1 base and 4 bases, with 8 bases remaining between them. CDR1 is MDHEN and CDR2 is SYDVKM in the germline V gene. The CDR3 is 13 residues long. The CDR3 loop is CASSLLGGYEQYF. CDR3 sequence (DNA): TGTGCCAGCAGTTTATTAGGCGGATACGAGCAGTACTTC.

This clonotype was seen at least ten times. The V call is TRBV3-1, the J call TRBJ1-1; D ambiguous. The V gene's germline CDR1 is LGHDT and CDR2 YNNKEL (reference sequence). V was trimmed by 3 bases and J by 3 bases, leaving 5 bases between them. The CDR3 is made up of 12 amino acids. CDR3 amino acids: CASSHLDTEAFF. CDR3 nucleotides: TGTGCCAGCAGCCATTTAGACACTGAAGCTTTCTTT.

The table lists this clonotype with many counts. The V gene is TRBV6-1, the J gene TRBJ2-2, with D possibly matching TRBD1 (6 bases). The CDR3 length is 13 residues. The V end lost 4 bases, the J end lost 3 bases, and 6 bases lay between the germline ends. The germline V gene has CDR1 MNHNS and CDR2 SASEGT. CDR3 loop: CASSGTDTGELFF. Written as DNA, the CDR3 is TGTGCCAGCAGTGGGACAGACACCGGGGAGCTGTTTTTT.

This clonotype was observed a handful of times. CDR3 coding DNA: TGTGCCACCAGCAGCCACAGGGTAATGGCCGGGGAGCTGTTTTTT. Translated: CATSSHRVMAGELFF. The chain uses TRBV15 and TRBJ2-2; the D gene is possibly TRBD1 (6 bases). Looked up from germline, CDR1 is LNHNV and CDR2 is YYDKDF (reference sequence). The CDR3 consists of 15 residues. V was pared by 3 bases and J by 6 bases, with 14 bases between.

This clonotype was counted only a few times. The genes are TRBV6-1 and TRBJ2-7; D not resolved. The CDR3 has 8 amino acids. Germline V gene data show CDR1 as MNHNS and CDR2 as SASEGT. V lost 10 bases and J 12 bases, leaving 10 bases between the germline ends. The CDR3 loop is CAIRPWYF. CDR3 nucleotides: TGTGCCATCCGACCTTGGTACTTC.

In this sample, this clonotype turned up many times. The chain has TRBV6-1 and TRBJ1-5; 10 nucleotides align to TRBD1. CDR3 length equals 15 residues. The germline V gene encodes CDR1 MNHNS and CDR2 SASEGT. V was pared by 3 bases and J by 5 bases, with 4 bases of the junction left unmatched. The CDR3 reads CASSDTGTGDQPQHF. Here the CDR3 DNA reads TGTGCCAGCAGTGACACCGGGACAGGGGATCAGCCCCAGCATTTT.

Many counts were recorded for this clonotype. The chain joins TRBV5-1 to TRBJ2-7; D perhaps matches TRBD2 (8 bases). CDR1 is SGHRS, CDR2 YFSETQ, per germline. V lost 5 bases, J lost 2 bases, and 14 bases lay in between. The CDR3 has 14 amino acids. The CDR3, as DNA: TGCGCCAGCAGACCAGGGGGACTAGCCTACGAGCAGTACTTC. Amino acid sequence: CASRPGGLAYEQYF.

This clonotype was seen only a few times. The chain uses TRBV12-3 or TRBV12-4 and TRBJ2-1, with 8 bases identical to TRBD1. Losses at the gene ends were 6 bases for V and 9 bases for J; bases not matched to a gene: 10. The CDR3 is made up of 14 amino acids. The chain's CDR3 is CASRKQGVAGEQFF. The CDR3 bases are TGTGCCAGCAGGAAACAGGGGGTAGCCGGTGAGCAGTTCTTC.

There are many counts of this clonotype. V usage is TRBV30 and J usage is TRBJ1-1; no definite D call. V lost 0 bases, J lost 0 bases, and 5 bases lay in between. This CDR3 is built from 13 residues. Looked up from germline, CDR1 is GTSNPN and CDR2 is SVGIG (reference sequence). As DNA, the CDR3 is TGTGCCTGGAGTGTCTCGGTGAACACTGAAGCTTTCTTT. Its translation: CAWSVSVNTEAFF.

Ten or more counts support this clonotype. The chain recombines TRBV14 with TRBJ2-2, with TRBD1 matching over 7 bases. Germline assignment: CDR1 SGHDN and CDR2 FVKESK. The length of the CDR3 is 15 residues. With 2 bases clipped from V and 1 base from J, the junction kept 1 base outside the gene matches. CDR3 protein: CASSQRTGNTGELFF. CDR3 in DNA: TGTGCCAGCAGCCAAAGGACAGGGAACACCGGGGAGCTGTTTTTT.

This clonotype was seen at least ten times. The CDR3: CATSARDENNEQFF. The CDR3 DNA sequence: TGTGCCACCAGTGCCCGGGACGAAAACAATGAGCAGTTCTTC. The V and J genes are TRBV24-1 and TRBJ2-1, with D perhaps matching TRBD1 or TRBD2 (5 bases each). CDR1 is KGHDR and CDR2 is SFDVKD in the germline V gene. This CDR3 comprises 14 residues. V gave up 5 bases and J gave up 5 bases, with 12 bases separating them.

This clonotype came up many times. The V and J genes are TRBV11-3 and TRBJ2-7; possibly TRBD1 for D (6 bases). The CDR3 consists of 14 residues. V was shortened by 5 bases and J by 1 base, with 12 bases between the two germline ends. Germline lookup yields CDR1 SGHNT and CDR2 YENEEA. The DNA of the CDR3 is TGTGCCAGCAGCCCGGGACACACGTCCTACGAGCAGTACTTC. Protein: CASSPGHTSYEQYF.